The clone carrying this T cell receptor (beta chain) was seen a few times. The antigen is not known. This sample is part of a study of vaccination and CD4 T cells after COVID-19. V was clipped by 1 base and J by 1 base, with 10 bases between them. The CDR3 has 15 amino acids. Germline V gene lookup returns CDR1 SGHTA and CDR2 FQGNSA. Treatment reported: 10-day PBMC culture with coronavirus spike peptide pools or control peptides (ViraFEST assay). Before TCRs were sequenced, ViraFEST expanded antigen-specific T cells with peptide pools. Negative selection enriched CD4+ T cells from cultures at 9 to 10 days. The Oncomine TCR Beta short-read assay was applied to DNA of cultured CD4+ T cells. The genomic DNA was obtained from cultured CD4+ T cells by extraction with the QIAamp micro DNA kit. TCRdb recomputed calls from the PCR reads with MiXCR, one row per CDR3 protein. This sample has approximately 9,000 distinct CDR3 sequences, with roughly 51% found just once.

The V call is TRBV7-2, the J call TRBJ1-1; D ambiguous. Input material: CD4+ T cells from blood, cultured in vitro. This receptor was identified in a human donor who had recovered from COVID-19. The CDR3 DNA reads TGTGCCAGCAGCTTAGGGGCGGGAGGGAACACTGAAGCTTTCTTT. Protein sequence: CASSLGAGGNTEAFF.